This T cell receptor (beta chain) comes out of a study of patients and donors after allogeneic stem cell transplantation. Via MiXCR, TCRdb re-called the RT-PCR reads, giving one row per CDR3 protein. This sample has 800,000 to 1,000,000 distinct CDR3 sequences, with more than 15% found just once. The CDR3 sequence is 16 residues long. Trimming cost V 1 base and J 2 bases, with 14 bases left between them. From germline, CDR1 is SEHNR and CDR2 FQNEAQ (reference sequence). The rearrangement links TRBV7-9 to TRBJ1-2; no firm D call. The sample was blood, either unsorted or a sorted T cell fraction (not recorded which). The clonotype comes from a human donor who was either an allogeneic HSCT recipient or a stem cell or donor lymphocyte infusion donor (not recorded which). It is not recorded whose cells these are; they may come from a transplant donor. The CDR3 reads CASSLDPAALNYGYTF. The CDR3 nucleotides are TGTGCCAGCAGCTTAGATCCTGCGGCCCTCAACTATGGCTACACCTTC.